The clone carrying this TCR beta chain has only one observation. The CDR3 extends over 16 amino acids. Germline CDR1 reads MNHEY; CDR2 reads SVGEGT. The V end was cut by 1 base, the J end by 3 bases, with 15 bases between. The sample originates from a study of regulatory T cells in long-lasting Graves disease. Stated time point: persistent/refractory GD, antithyroid drugs over 5 years with positive TRAb. Following extraction of RNA from PBMCs, that RNA was used to make the TCR library. Arm-PCR with iRepertoire HTBI primers amplified the CDR3 regions for these TCR beta libraries. TCRdb re-analysed the multiplex PCR reads in MiXCR, keeping a single row per CDR3 protein. The data contain under 350,000 distinct CDR3 sequences, roughly a fifth of them seen just once; the ten biggest clones take up about 56%.

The chain is built from TRBV6-2 or TRBV6-3 and TRBJ1-2, with D tentatively TRBD1 (5 bases). Sequenced here: peripheral blood mononuclear cells (PBMCs), sampled when the disease was refractory, from a patient treated with antithyroid drugs. The receptor comes from a female donor with Graves disease. This CDR3 is CASSYWGGLGDYGYTF. DNA of the CDR3: TGTGCCAGCAGTTACTGGGGCGGATTGGGGGACTATGGCTACACCTTC.